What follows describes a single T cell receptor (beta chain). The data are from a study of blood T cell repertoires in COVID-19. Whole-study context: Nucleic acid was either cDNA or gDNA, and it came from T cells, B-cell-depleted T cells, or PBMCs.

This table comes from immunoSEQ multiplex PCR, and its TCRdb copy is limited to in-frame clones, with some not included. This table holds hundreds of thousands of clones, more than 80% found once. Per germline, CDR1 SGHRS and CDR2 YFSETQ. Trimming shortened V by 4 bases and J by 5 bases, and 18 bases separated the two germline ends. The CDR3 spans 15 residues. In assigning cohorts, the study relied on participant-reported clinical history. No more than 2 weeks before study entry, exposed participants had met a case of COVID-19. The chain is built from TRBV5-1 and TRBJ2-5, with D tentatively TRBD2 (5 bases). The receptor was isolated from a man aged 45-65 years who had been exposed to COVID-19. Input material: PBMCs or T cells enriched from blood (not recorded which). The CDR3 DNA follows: TGCGCCAGCAGCCCCCCGGGGTCCTCCCGGGAGACCCAGTACTTC. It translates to CASSPPGSSRETQYF.